A selection of T cell receptor beta chains follows, all from one sample in a study of blood T cell repertoires in COVID-19. This table comes from immunoSEQ multiplex PCR, and its TCRdb copy is limited to in-frame clones, with some not included. The profile shows approximately 250,000 clones, more than 75% of them singletons. The material sequenced was peripheral blood. The receptor set was obtained from a woman aged 55-75 years with COVID-19, enrolled during active disease. Each CDR3 is given without its conserved first and last residue.

CDR3 length: 13; V gene: TRBV28; CDR3 protein: ASSQRTSGRNEQF
CDR3 length: 12; V gene: TRBV7-2; CDR3 protein: ASSLPGYHQPQH
CDR3 length: 12; V gene: TRBV19; CDR3 protein: ASTPAGLHYGYT
CDR3 length: 11; V gene: TRBV20-1; CDR3 protein: SASLVAGGEQF
CDR3 length: 13; V gene: TRBV12-5; CDR3 protein: ASGAFNSRNQPQH
CDR3 length: 14; V gene: TRBV12-5; CDR3 protein: ASGLVQGGVNTEAF
CDR3 length: 9; V gene: TRBV30; CDR3 protein: AWSAFNEQF
CDR3 length: 14; V gene: TRBV28; CDR3 protein: ASSLFPGLGPDTQY
CDR3 length: 11; V gene: TRBV15; CDR3 protein: ATSREGSTEAF
CDR3 length: 12; V gene: TRBV30; CDR3 protein: AWSLTGKGQPQH
CDR3 length: 14; V gene: TRBV5-4; CDR3 protein: ASSSDRDRGIGEQF
CDR3 length: 15; V gene: TRBV7-9; CDR3 protein: ASSLPGYSSGANVLT
CDR3 length: 13; V gene: TRBV9; CDR3 protein: ASSGVVRVGGELF
CDR3 length: 12; V gene: TRBV5-1; CDR3 protein: ASRPTGVGEKLF
CDR3 length: 13; V gene: TRBV4-2; CDR3 protein: ASSQVAGAGNTIY
CDR3 length: 16; V gene: TRBV11-2; CDR3 protein: ASRGERTAGVATDTQY
CDR3 length: 16; V gene: TRBV28; CDR3 protein: ASSLEWGRVKPGNTIY
CDR3 length: 18; V gene: TRBV28; CDR3 protein: ASSGWGSGRAFTSTDTQY
CDR3 length: 11; V gene: TRBV18; CDR3 protein: ASSPEGQGEAF
CDR3 length: 15; V gene: TRBV5-1; CDR3 protein: ASSALTSGPNTDTQY
CDR3 length: 9; V gene: TRBV29-1; CDR3 protein: SASTGEGYT
CDR3 length: 11; V gene: TRBV15; CDR3 protein: ATSREQGYGYT
CDR3 length: 12; V gene: TRBV6-6; CDR3 protein: ASLRGQGAHEQY
CDR3 length: 12; V gene: TRBV11-3; CDR3 protein: ASSLGLADGELF
CDR3 length: 13; V gene: TRBV28; CDR3 protein: ASSLLAGGYNEQF
CDR3 length: 13; V gene: TRBV2; CDR3 protein: ASRDSRTVSMKAF
CDR3 length: 13; V gene: TRBV27; CDR3 protein: ASSANRDRGEKLF
CDR3 length: 12; V gene: TRBV9; CDR3 protein: ASSPRVKNTEAF
CDR3 length: 11; V gene: TRBV27; CDR3 protein: ASSNLGGGELF
CDR3 length: 13; V gene: TRBV5-1; CDR3 protein: ASSLTGGEADTQY
CDR3 length: 16; V gene: TRBV18; CDR3 protein: ASSPWTGGGSYNSPLH
CDR3 length: 9; V gene: TRBV20-1; CDR3 protein: SARDGRAQH
CDR3 length: 13; V gene: TRBV25-1; CDR3 protein: ASSEFGTRGETQY
CDR3 length: 15; V gene: TRBV5-5; CDR3 protein: ASSPFPRADSNQPQH
CDR3 length: 12; V gene: TRBV5-4; CDR3 protein: ASSSAGIGNTIY
CDR3 length: 13; V gene: TRBV15; CDR3 protein: ATSRAAYGAYEQY
CDR3 length: 10; V gene: TRBV28; CDR3 protein: ASSPGYYEQY
CDR3 length: 12; V gene: TRBV18; CDR3 protein: ASPRQGMNTEAF
CDR3 length: 12; V gene: TRBV7-8; CDR3 protein: ASSRRQGHQPQH
CDR3 length: 13; V gene: TRBV7-3; CDR3 protein: ASSPRLATYNEQF
CDR3 length: 12; V gene: TRBV7-9; CDR3 protein: ASSFYRGGTEAF
CDR3 length: 13; V gene: TRBV19; CDR3 protein: ASSIGRSLYNEQF
CDR3 length: 14; V gene: TRBV19; CDR3 protein: ASSIVGGGSTDTQY
CDR3 length: 13; V gene: TRBV18; CDR3 protein: ASSPTGDVGYGYT
CDR3 length: 11; V gene: TRBV5-4; CDR3 protein: ASSFSRGDGYT
CDR3 length: 14; V gene: TRBV19; CDR3 protein: ASSPNGRRGLQPQH
CDR3 length: 14; V gene: TRBV19; CDR3 protein: ASSMVAGDGNQPQH
CDR3 length: 15; V gene: TRBV28; CDR3 protein: ASSSLRDRGLNTEAF
CDR3 length: 11; V gene: TRBV18; CDR3 protein: ASSPPQNNEQF
CDR3 length: 11; V gene: TRBV7-8; CDR3 protein: ASSLGGTNEQF
CDR3 length: 18; V gene: TRBV18; CDR3 protein: ASSPPNSRTGPSNTGELF